The present T cell receptor beta chain was sequenced within a study of T cell repertoires in cytomegalovirus infection. For the study at large: Through public TCR beta signatures, both CMV infection and matching HLA type were indicated. Whole-study results and caveats: The cumulative frequency of public TCR beta families distinguished individuals who carried CMV together with the relevant HLA.

On this clonotype: What it binds is not known.

V trimming: 6 bases; J trimming: 6 bases; junction bases outside the gene matches: 14. Germline assignment: CDR1 MGHRA and CDR2 YSYEKL. The CDR3 consists of 16 residues. TCRdb redid the calling of the reads with MiXCR, one entry per CDR3 protein. The sample contains fewer than 1,000,000 distinct CDR3 sequences, 31% of which appear only once. This sequence originates from a human donor in good health (CMV status not recorded). Some clones in this sample may be carry-over from other donors' samples. The chain employs TRBV4-1 and TRBJ2-3, with 8 bases lining up with TRBD2. The sample was cultured CD8+ T cells from PBMCs, taken from culture after CMV antigen stimulation. CDR3 in amino acids: CASRRSHLAGGDTQYF. Here the CDR3 DNA reads TGCGCCAGCAGAAGGAGTCATCTAGCGGGCGGCGATACGCAGTATTTT.